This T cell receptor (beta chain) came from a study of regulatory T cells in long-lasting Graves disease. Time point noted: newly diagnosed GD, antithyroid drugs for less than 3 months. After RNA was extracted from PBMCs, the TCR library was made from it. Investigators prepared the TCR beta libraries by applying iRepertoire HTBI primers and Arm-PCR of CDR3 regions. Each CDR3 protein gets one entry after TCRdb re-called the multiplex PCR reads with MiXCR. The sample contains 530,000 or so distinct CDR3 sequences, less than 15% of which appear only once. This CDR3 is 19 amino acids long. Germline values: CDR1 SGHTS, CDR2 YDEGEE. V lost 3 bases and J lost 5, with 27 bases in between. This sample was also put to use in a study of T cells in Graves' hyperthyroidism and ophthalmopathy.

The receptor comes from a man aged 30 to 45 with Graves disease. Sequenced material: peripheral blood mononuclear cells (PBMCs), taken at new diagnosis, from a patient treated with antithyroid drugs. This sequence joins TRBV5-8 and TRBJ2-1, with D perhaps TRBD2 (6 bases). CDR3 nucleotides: TGTGCCAGCAGCTCACCGGACTATGGGGCTTTTAAGGGGCACAATGAGCAGTTCTTC. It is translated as CASSSPDYGAFKGHNEQFF. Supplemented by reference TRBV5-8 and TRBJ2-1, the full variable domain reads EAGVTQSPTHLIKTRGQQATLRCSPISGHTSVYWYQQALGLGLQFLLWYDEGEERNRGNFPPRFSGRQFPNYSSELNVNALELEDSALYLCASSSPDYGAFKGHNEQFFGPGTRLTVL.